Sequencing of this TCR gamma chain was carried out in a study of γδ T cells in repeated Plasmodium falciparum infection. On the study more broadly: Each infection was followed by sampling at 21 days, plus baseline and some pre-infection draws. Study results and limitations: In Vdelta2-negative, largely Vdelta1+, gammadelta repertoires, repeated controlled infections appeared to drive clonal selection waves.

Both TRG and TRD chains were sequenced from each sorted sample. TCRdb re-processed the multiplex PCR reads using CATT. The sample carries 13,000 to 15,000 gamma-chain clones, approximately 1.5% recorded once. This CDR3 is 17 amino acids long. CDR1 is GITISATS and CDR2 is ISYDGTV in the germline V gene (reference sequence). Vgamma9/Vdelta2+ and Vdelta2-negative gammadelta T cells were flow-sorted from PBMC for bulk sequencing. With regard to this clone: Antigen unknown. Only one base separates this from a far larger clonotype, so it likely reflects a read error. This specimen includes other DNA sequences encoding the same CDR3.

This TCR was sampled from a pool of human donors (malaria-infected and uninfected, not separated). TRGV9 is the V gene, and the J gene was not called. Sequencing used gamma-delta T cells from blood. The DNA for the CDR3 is TGTGCCTTGTGGGAGGTGCTTGAAGAGTTGGGCAAAAAAATCAAGGTGTTT. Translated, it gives CALWEVLEELGKKIKVF.